One sample yielded the 30 T cell receptor beta chains listed below, sequenced in a study of blood T cell repertoires in COVID-19. This table comes from immunoSEQ multiplex PCR, and its TCRdb copy is limited to in-frame clones, with some not included. The repertoire has 350,000 or so clones, more than 85% of them found once; the top ten carry roughly 1%. Sequencing was done on a sample of PBMCs or T cells enriched from blood (not recorded which). The receptors come from a woman under 40 who had recovered from COVID-19.

J is TRBJ2-7 and V is TRBV5-5; TRBD2 agrees at 8 bases. Germline CDR1 SGHKS, CDR2 YYEKEE (reference sequence). The ends lost 4 bases at V and 0 bases at J; junction bases unmatched: 9. The CDR3 covers 16 residues. Here the CDR3 reads CASSLPTSGSSYEQYF. The CDR3 region has the DNA TGTGCCAGCAGCCTCCCCACTAGCGGTAGCTCCTACGAGCAGTACTTC.

As regards this clone: In the same sample, other DNA sequences code for this CDR3. This rearrangement joins TRBV7-9 to TRBJ2-3, with 9 bases aligning to TRBD1. CDR1 is SEHNR, CDR2 FQNEAQ, per germline (reference sequence). CDR3 size: 14 residues. Trimming took 5 bases from V and 3 from J; bases not matched to a gene: 3. This CDR3 reads CASSRDRDTDTQYF. The CDR3 nucleotides are TGTGCCAGCAGCAGGGACAGGGATACAGATACGCAGTATTTT. The variable domain in full, with the rest retrieved from reference TRBV7-9 and TRBJ2-3, is DTGVSQNPRHKITKRGQNVTFRCDPISEHNRLYWYRQTLGQGPEFLTYFQNEAQLEKSRLLSDRFSAERPKGSFSTLEIQRTEQGDSAMYLCASSRDRDTDTQYFGPGTRLTVL.

The chain couples TRBV2 to TRBJ2-2, with D unresolved. V lost 3 bases and J 5 bases, leaving 4 bases between the germline ends. CDR3 length equals 12 residues. The germline V gene encodes CDR1 SNHLY and CDR2 FYNNEI. The DNA of the CDR3 is TGTGCCAGCAGTGATCAGACCGGGGAGCTGTTTTTT. It translates to CASSDQTGELFF.

CDR3 in amino acids: CASSSGTGKGETQYF. CDR3 nucleotides: TGCGCCAGCAGCAGCGGGACAGGGAAAGGAGAGACCCAGTACTTC. The chain employs TRBV5-1 and TRBJ2-5; 9 bases agree with TRBD1. Germline values: CDR1 SGHRS, CDR2 YFSETQ. Unmatched junction bases numbered 8, after V lost 4 bases and J lost 4 bases. There are 15 residues in the CDR3.

This chain links TRBV19 with TRBJ2-5; the D gene is possibly TRBD1 (5 bases). The CDR3 sequence is 14 residues long. Germline V gene data show CDR1 as LNHDA and CDR2 as SQIVND (reference sequence). V was shortened by 5 bases and J by 0 bases, with 10 bases between the two germline ends. As DNA, the CDR3 is TGTGCCAGTAGTCTCCCAGGGTACCAAGAGACCCAGTACTTC. It codes for CASSLPGYQETQYF.

The V gene is TRBV6-5, the J gene TRBJ1-3; maybe TRBD1 (5 bases). The germline V gene has CDR1 MNHEY and CDR2 SVGAGI. CDR3 length: 13 amino acids. V lost 6 bases to trimming and J lost 1 base, with 7 bases between them. The CDR3 is CASRPGSGNTIYF. The CDR3 DNA is TGTGCCAGCAGGCCAGGGTCTGGAAACACCATATATTTT.

This chain joins TRBV5-4 and TRBJ1-4; TRBD1 matches at 10 bases. V lost 4 bases, J lost 7 bases, and 19 bases stayed unmatched. The CDR3 spans 19 residues. Germline V gene data show CDR1 as SGHNT and CDR2 as YYREEE (reference sequence). The CDR3 reads CASSRGGGPGQGRGEKLFF. The CDR3 DNA reads as TGTGCCAGCAGCCGAGGAGGTGGACCGGGACAGGGGAGAGGTGAAAAACTGTTTTTT.

The chain joins TRBV11-2 to TRBJ2-7; TRBD1 aligns across 7 bases. The CDR3 runs 14 residues. With 5 bases clipped from V and 6 bases from J, the junction kept 10 bases outside the gene matches. Looked up from germline, CDR1 is SGHAT and CDR2 is FQNNGV. The DNA of the CDR3 is TGTGCCAGCAGCCAACCGCGCAGGGGGAGCGAGCAGTACTTC. Translating it yields CASSQPRRGSEQYF.

The chain recombines TRBV19 with TRBJ1-5, with a tentative D call TRBD1 (5 bases). The germline V gene has CDR1 LNHDA and CDR2 SQIVND (reference sequence). Trimming cost V 2 bases and J 2 bases, with 13 bases left between them. This CDR3 is built from 16 residues. The CDR3 nucleotides read TGTGCCAGTAGTATAACGGATTGGGGGGGCAATCAGCCCCAGCATTTT. Its protein is CASSITDWGGNQPQHF.

The chain links TRBV18 to TRBJ2-7; D not certain. Between the trimmed V and J ends, which lost 3 bases and 2 bases, there was a span of 14 bases. Germline assignment: CDR1 KGHSH and CDR2 LQKENI. The CDR3 is 15 amino acids. CDR3 DNA: TGTGCCAGCTCACCCTCTCAGGATCGAGCCTACGAGCAGTACTTC. It translates to CASSPSQDRAYEQYF.

Note on this clone: This specimen includes other DNA sequences encoding the same CDR3. This chain connects TRBV10-1 to TRBJ2-7, with 10 bases that match TRBD1. CDR1 is WNHNN and CDR2 is SYGVQD in the germline V gene (reference sequence). V dropped 7 bases and J dropped 4; count of bases not matched to a gene: 4. This CDR3 contains 13 residues. DNA for the CDR3: TGCGCCAGCAACAGGGACAGGGGATACGAGCAGTACTTC. It translates to CASNRDRGYEQYF.

The V gene is TRBV18, the J gene TRBJ2-3; tentative D call: TRBD1 (6 bases). The CDR3 contains 15 residues. Per the germline V gene, CDR1 is KGHSH and CDR2 is LQKENI. V was shortened by 0 bases and J by 5 bases, with 12 bases between the two germline ends. Here the CDR3 reads CASSPPDRFGDTQYF. Here the CDR3 DNA reads TGTGCCAGCTCACCACCCGACAGGTTTGGAGATACGCAGTATTTT.

The chain links TRBV7-2 to TRBJ2-1; TRBD2 might be the D (6 bases). From germline, CDR1 is SGHTA and CDR2 FQGNSA. This CDR3 region has 12 residues. The ends were cut back, 5 bases at V and 6 bases at J, with 8 bases in the middle. The CDR3 loop is CASSPAGNEQFF. In DNA form, the CDR3 reads TGTGCCAGCAGCCCAGCGGGCAATGAGCAGTTCTTC.

The chain's CDR3 is CASSGQGAVEQFF. The CDR3 coding sequence is TGTGCCAGCTCGGGACAGGGGGCGGTTGAGCAGTTCTTC. The chain links TRBV27 to TRBJ2-1, with 12 nucleotides matching TRBD1. CDR1 is MNHEY, CDR2 SMNVEV, per germline (reference sequence). The ends lost 8 bases at V and 9 bases at J; junction bases unmatched: 5. The CDR3 length is 13 residues.

V and J are TRBV30 and TRBJ1-2, with no clear D. The germline gives CDR1 GTSNPN, CDR2 SVGIG (reference sequence). The V gene lost 5 bases and the J gene lost 2 bases, with 12 bases spanning the gap. The CDR3 extends over 13 amino acids. The CDR3: CAWRTSSNYGYTF. CDR3 DNA: TGTGCCTGGCGGACCTCTAGCAACTATGGCTACACCTTC.

The CDR3 nucleotides read TGTGCCAGCAGCTTAGGGGGGACAGGGGGCTACGAGCAGTACTTC. It translates to CASSLGGTGGYEQYF. V usage is TRBV13 and J usage is TRBJ2-7; TRBD1 matches 11 bases. Trimming removed 0 bases from V and 3 bases from J; junction bases left unmatched: 1. The germline gives CDR1 PRHDT, CDR2 FYEKMQ (reference sequence). This CDR3 is 15 amino acids long.

The chain recombines TRBV7-2 with TRBJ2-3; 8 nucleotides line up with TRBD2. V trimming: 0 bases; J trimming: 5 bases; junction bases outside the gene matches: 13. The germline V gene has CDR1 SGHTA and CDR2 FQGNSA. This CDR3 has 18 amino acids. CDR3 sequence (DNA): TGTGCCAGCAGCTTAGCCGGGTTGGGACTAGTTGGGAGAGATACGCAGTATTTT. The encoded protein is CASSLAGLGLVGRDTQYF.

This clone has more than one count but fewer than ten. The gene calls are TRBV19 and TRBJ2-7, with 10 positions matching TRBD1. Germline lookup yields CDR1 LNHDA and CDR2 SQIVND (reference sequence). The V and J ends lost 3 bases and 6 bases, in that order; junction bases with no gene match: 2. The CDR3 sequence is 13 residues long. The CDR3 DNA sequence: TGTGCCAGTAGTATCGGGACAGGGGTCGAGCAGTACTTC. Translation gives CASSIGTGVEQYF.

The chain carries TRBV28 and TRBJ1-2; tentative D call: TRBD1 (6 bases). The CDR3 is 16 amino acids. V was cut by 3 bases and J by 3 bases, with 17 bases left in between. Germline CDR1 and CDR2: MDHEN and SYDVKM. Written as DNA, the CDR3 is TGTGCCAGCAGTTTGGGGGGGGCCAGGGGTGACTATGGCTACACCTTC. Translating it yields CASSLGGARGDYGYTF.

The CDR3 nucleotides read TGTGCCAGCAGTGCGCTACCATCCGGGGGGGCCGGGGAGACCCAGTACTTC. Encoded protein: CASSALPSGGAGETQYF. The chain joins TRBV6-1 to TRBJ2-5; 8 bases are a match to TRBD2. From germline, CDR1 is MNHNS and CDR2 SASEGT. V was pared by 4 bases and J by 5 bases, with 15 bases of the junction left unmatched. The CDR3 runs to 17 residues.

The chain couples TRBV27 to TRBJ2-7, with D uncertain. With 6 bases removed from V and 0 bases from J, the gap between germline ends came to 15 bases. This CDR3 has 15 residues. CDR1 and CDR2 from the germline V gene are MNHEY and SMNVEV (reference sequence). CDR3 residues: CASRAAQKYSYEQYF. CDR3 sequence (DNA): TGTGCCAGCAGAGCAGCACAGAAGTACTCCTACGAGCAGTACTTC.

The chain couples TRBV7-9 to TRBJ2-1; D is unclear. CDR1 is SEHNR and CDR2 is FQNEAQ in the germline V gene (reference sequence). The CDR3 has 18 amino acids. V lost 5 bases and J 0 bases, leaving 20 bases between the germline ends. The CDR3 DNA reads TGTGCCAGCAGCCTAAGACGCCCCGAGGAAAGCTCCTACAATGAGCAGTTCTTC. Its protein is CASSLRRPEESSYNEQFF.

This clone was detected only a few times. The chain recombines TRBV7-9 with TRBJ1-3; D not certain. Germline V gene sequence: CDR1 SEHNR, CDR2 FQNEAQ (reference sequence). This CDR3 contains 14 residues. With 1 base removed from V and 11 bases from J, the gap between germline ends came to 15 bases. Here the CDR3 DNA reads TGTGCCAGCAGCTTAGTTTTGGAGGAAACCTCCATATATTTT. Its translation is CASSLVLEETSIYF.

The rearrangement uses TRBV3-1 (or the pseudogene TRBV3-2) and TRBJ2-2; D is undetermined. The CDR3 has 14 amino acids. V gave up 3 bases and J gave up 0 bases, with 5 bases separating them. Germline values: CDR1 LGHDT, CDR2 YNNKEL (reference sequence). The CDR3 DNA reads TGTGCCAGCAGCCAGGCAACGAACACCGGGGAGCTGTTTTTT. It is translated as CASSQATNTGELFF.

The J gene is TRBJ2-7, the V gene TRBV2; D is possibly TRBD1 (5 bases). Germline loops: CDR1 SNHLY, CDR2 FYNNEI. V dropped 4 bases and J dropped 3 bases, with 10 bases sitting between them. The CDR3 totals 13 residues. CDR3 sequence reads: CASSGLQGYEQYF. DNA for the CDR3: TGTGCCAGCAGTGGCCTCCAGGGCTACGAGCAGTACTTC.

The chain combines TRBV18 with TRBJ2-2; D is unresolved. Germline assignment: CDR1 KGHSH and CDR2 LQKENI. Deletions cut 2 bases from V and 0 bases from J, with 13 bases between. CDR3 length: 17 amino acids. This CDR3 reads CASSPGQVSSNTGELFF. DNA of the CDR3: TGTGCCAGCTCACCAGGGCAGGTCTCTTCGAACACCGGGGAGCTGTTTTTT.

The chain couples TRBV5-6 to TRBJ2-7; TRBD1 agrees at 10 bases. Germline V gives CDR1 SGHDT, CDR2 YYEEEE. This CDR3 has 16 amino acids. V lost 2 bases, J lost 1 base, and 6 bases stayed unmatched. The CDR3 DNA follows: TGTGCCAGCAGCTTTCGGGGGACAGGGGTATCCTACGAGCAGTACTTC. Protein sequence: CASSFRGTGVSYEQYF.

The V gene is TRBV9, the J gene TRBJ1-2; D is unclear. CDR1 is SGDLS and CDR2 is YYNGEE in the germline V gene. This CDR3 spans 15 amino acids. Trimming shortened V by 0 bases and J by 0 bases, and 9 bases separated the two germline ends. CDR3: CASSVGGVSNYGYTF. CDR3 nucleotides: TGTGCCAGCAGCGTAGGCGGGGTCTCTAACTATGGCTACACCTTC.

The rearrangement joins TRBV28 to TRBJ1-2; D is unresolved. From germline, CDR1 is MDHEN and CDR2 SYDVKM. Trimming pared 3 bases from V and 4 bases from J, leaving 9 bases between. The CDR3 covers 13 residues. CDR3 region: CASSFGYVYGYTF. The DNA of the CDR3 is TGTGCCAGCAGTTTCGGTTACGTCTATGGCTACACCTTC.

The chain has TRBV5-1 and TRBJ2-2; D might be TRBD2 (6 bases). CDR3 length equals 17 residues. Trimming cost V 0 bases and J 4 bases, with 16 bases left between them. Germline CDR1 reads SGHRS; CDR2 reads YFSETQ. The CDR3 reads CASSLAPTSQGTGELFF. In nucleotides, the CDR3 is TGCGCCAGCAGCTTGGCCCCAACTAGCCAAGGCACCGGGGAGCTGTTTTTT.